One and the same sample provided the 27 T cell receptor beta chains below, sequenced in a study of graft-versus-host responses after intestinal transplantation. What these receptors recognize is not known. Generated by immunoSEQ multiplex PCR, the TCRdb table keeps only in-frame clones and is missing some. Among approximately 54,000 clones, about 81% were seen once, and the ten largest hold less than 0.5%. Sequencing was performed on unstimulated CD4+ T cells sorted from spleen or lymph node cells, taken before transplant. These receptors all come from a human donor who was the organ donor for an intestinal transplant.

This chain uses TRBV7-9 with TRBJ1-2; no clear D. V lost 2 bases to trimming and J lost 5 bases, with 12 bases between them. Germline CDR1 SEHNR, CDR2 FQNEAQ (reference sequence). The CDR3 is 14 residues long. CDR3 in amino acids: CASSLNFKGYGYTF. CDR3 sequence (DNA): TGTGCCAGCAGCTTAAATTTTAAGGGATATGGCTACACCTTC.

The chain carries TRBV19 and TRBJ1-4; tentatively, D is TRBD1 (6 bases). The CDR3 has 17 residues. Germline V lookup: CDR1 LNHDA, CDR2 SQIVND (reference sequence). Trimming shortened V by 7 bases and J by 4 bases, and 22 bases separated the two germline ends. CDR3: CASTRGQPGERNEKLFF. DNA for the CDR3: TGTGCCAGTACTCGAGGACAGCCTGGTGAACGTAATGAAAAACTGTTTTTT.

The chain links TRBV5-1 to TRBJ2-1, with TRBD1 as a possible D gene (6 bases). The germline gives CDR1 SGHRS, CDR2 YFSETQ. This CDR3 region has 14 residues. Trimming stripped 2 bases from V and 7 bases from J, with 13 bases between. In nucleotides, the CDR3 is TGCGCCAGCAGCTTATCGGCAGGGGAGAATGAGCAGTTCTTC. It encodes CASSLSAGENEQFF.

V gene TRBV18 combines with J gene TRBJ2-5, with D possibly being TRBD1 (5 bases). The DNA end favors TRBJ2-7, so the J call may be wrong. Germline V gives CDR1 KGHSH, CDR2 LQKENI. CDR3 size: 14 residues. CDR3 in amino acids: CASSQGLTPYEQYF. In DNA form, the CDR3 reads TGTGCCAGCTCACAGGGGCTAACTCCCTACGAGCAGTACTTC.

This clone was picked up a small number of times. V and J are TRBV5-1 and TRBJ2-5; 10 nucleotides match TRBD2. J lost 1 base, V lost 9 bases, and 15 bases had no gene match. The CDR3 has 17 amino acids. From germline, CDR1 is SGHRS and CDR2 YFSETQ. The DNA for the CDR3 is TGCGCCACCTACCGCGGGCCTCTAGCGGGAGCCCAAGAGACCCAGTACTTC. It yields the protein CATYRGPLAGAQETQYF.

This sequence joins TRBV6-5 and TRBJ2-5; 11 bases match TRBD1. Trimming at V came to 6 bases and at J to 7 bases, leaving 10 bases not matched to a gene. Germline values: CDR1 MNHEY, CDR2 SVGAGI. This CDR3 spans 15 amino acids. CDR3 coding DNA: TGTGCCAGCAGATCTGCCGGGACAGGGGGAGGGACCCAGTACTTC. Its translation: CASRSAGTGGGTQYF.

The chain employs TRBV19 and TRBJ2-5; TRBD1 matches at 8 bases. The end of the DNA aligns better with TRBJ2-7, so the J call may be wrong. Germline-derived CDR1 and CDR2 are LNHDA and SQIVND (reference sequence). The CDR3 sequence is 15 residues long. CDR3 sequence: CASSIGDRGPYEQYF. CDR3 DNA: TGTGCCAGTAGTATAGGAGACAGGGGACCCTACGAGCAGTACTTC.

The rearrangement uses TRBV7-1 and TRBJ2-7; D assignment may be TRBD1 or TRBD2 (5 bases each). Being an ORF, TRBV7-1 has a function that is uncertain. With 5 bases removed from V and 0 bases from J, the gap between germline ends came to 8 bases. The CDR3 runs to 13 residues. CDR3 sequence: CASSRDASYEQYF. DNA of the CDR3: TGTGCCAGCAGCCGGGACGCCTCCTACGAGCAGTACTTC.

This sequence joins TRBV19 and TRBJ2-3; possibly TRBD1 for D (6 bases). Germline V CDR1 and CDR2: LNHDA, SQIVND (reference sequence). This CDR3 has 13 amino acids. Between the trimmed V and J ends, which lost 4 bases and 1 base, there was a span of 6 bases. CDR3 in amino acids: CASSTGGTDTQYF. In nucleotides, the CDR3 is TGTGCCAGTAGTACAGGGGGCACAGATACGCAGTATTTT.

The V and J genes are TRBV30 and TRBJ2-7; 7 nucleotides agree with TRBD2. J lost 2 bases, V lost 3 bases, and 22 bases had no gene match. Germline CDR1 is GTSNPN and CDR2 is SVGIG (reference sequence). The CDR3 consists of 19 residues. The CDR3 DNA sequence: TGTGCCTGGAGAAAGATTAGGGCTAGCGGACGCAATACTCCCTACGAGCAGTACTTC. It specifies CAWRKIRASGRNTPYEQYF.

The CDR3 DNA reads as TGTGCCAGCAGATCTAGCGGGAGCGACGAGCAGTACTTC. Protein: CASRSSGSDEQYF. The V gene is TRBV2, the J gene TRBJ2-7, with TRBD2 matching over 10 bases. The germline V gene encodes CDR1 SNHLY and CDR2 FYNNEI. The junction had 4 bases not matched to a gene; V was cut back by 6 bases and J by 5 bases. The CDR3 is 13 amino acids.

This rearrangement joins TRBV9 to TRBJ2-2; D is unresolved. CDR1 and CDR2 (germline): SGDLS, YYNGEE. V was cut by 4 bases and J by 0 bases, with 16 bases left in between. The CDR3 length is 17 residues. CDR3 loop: CASSITREWANTGELFF. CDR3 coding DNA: TGTGCCAGCAGCATCACACGCGAATGGGCGAACACCGGGGAGCTGTTTTTT. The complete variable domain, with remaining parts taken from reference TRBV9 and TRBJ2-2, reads DSGVTQTPKHLITATGQRVTLRCSPRSGDLSVYWYQQSLDQGLQFLIQYYNGEERAKGNILERFSAQQFPDLHSELNLSSLELGDSALYFCASSITREWANTGELFFGEGSRLTVL.

The CDR3 loop reads CASRVAGANEQFF. The CDR3 DNA is TGTGCCAGCAGGGTAGCGGGGGCCAATGAGCAGTTCTTC. The chain uses TRBV11-2 and TRBJ2-1; 9 bases are shared with TRBD2. The J segment lost 6 bases and the V segment lost 6 bases, leaving 3 bases of the junction unmatched. This CDR3 is 13 amino acids long. Germline CDR1 reads SGHAT; CDR2 reads FQNNGV.

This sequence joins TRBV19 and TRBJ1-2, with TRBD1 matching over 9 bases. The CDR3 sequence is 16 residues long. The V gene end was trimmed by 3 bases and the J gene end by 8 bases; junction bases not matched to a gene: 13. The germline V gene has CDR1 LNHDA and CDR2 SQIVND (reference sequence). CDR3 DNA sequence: TGTGCCAGTAGTATGGCCTCCAGGACAGGGGTAGGGGGCTACACCTTC. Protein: CASSMASRTGVGGYTF.

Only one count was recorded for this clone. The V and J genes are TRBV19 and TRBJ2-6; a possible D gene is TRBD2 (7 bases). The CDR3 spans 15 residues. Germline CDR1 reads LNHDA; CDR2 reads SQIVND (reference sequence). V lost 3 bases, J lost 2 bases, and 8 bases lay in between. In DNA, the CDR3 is TGTGCCAGTAGTATCGGGGGGCCTGGGGCCAACGTCCTGACTTTC. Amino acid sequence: CASSIGGPGANVLTF.

The CDR3 nucleotides read TGTGCCATCAGCTATGGGAACAGGGTTGGTGGCTACACCTTC. As protein: CAISYGNRVGGYTF. The V call is TRBV10-3, the J call TRBJ1-2, with TRBD1 as a possible D gene (6 bases). This CDR3 spans 14 amino acids. Germline values: CDR1 ENHRY, CDR2 SYGVKD. Trimming removed 6 bases from V and 7 bases from J, with 18 bases in between.

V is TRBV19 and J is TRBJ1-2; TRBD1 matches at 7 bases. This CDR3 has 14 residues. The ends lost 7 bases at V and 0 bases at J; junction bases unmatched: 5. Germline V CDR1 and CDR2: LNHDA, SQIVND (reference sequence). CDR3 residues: CASNNRGPNYGYTF. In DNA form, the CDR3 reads TGTGCCAGTAATAACAGGGGCCCTAACTATGGCTACACCTTC.

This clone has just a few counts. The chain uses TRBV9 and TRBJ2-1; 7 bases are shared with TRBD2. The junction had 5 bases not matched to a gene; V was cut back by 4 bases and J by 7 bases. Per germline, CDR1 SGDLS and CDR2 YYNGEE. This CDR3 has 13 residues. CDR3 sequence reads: CASSTPGRNEQFF. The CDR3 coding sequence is TGTGCCAGCAGCACTCCCGGGAGGAATGAGCAGTTCTTC.

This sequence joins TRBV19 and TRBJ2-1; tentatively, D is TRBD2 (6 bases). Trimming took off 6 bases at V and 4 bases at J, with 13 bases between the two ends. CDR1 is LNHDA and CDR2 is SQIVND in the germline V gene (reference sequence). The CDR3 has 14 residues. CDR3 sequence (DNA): TGTGCCAGTAGCGCGATAGCGGAGTACAATGAGCAGTTCTTC. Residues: CASSAIAEYNEQFF.

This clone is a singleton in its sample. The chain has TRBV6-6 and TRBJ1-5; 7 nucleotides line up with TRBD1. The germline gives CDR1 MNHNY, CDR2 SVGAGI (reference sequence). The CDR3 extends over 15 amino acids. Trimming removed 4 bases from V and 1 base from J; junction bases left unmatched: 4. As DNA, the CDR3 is TGTGCCAGCAGTTCCGACAGGGCCAGCAATCAGCCCCAGCATTTT. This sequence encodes CASSSDRASNQPQHF.

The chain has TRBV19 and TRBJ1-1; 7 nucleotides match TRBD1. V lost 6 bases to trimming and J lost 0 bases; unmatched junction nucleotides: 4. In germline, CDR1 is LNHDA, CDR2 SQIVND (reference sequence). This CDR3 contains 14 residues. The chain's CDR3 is CASSGGQLNTEAFF. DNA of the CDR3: TGTGCCAGTAGCGGGGGACAGTTGAACACTGAAGCTTTCTTT. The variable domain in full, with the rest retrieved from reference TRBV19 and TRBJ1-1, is DGGITQSPKYLFRKEGQNVTLSCEQNLNHDAMYWYRQDPGQGLRLIYYSQIVNDFQKGDIAEGYSVSREKKESFPLTVTSAQKNPTAFYLCASSGGQLNTEAFFGQGTRLTVV.

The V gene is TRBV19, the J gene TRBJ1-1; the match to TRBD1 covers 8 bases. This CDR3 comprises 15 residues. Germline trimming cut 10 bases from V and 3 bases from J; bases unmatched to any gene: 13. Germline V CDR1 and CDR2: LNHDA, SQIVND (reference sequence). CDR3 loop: CATTRTGIVDTEAFF. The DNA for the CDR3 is TGTGCCACCACTCGGACAGGGATAGTAGACACTGAAGCTTTCTTT.

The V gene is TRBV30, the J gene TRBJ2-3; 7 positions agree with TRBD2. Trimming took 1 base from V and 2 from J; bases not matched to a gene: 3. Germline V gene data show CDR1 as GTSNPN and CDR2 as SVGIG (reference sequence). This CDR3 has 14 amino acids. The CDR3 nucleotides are TGTGCCTGGAGTGGGGGGAGGGACACAGATACGCAGTATTTT. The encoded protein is CAWSGGRDTDTQYF.

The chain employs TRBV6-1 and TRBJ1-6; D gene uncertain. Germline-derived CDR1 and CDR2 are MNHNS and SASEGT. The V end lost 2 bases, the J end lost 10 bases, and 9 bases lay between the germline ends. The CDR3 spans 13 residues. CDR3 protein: CASSEQAGSPLHF. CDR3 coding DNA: TGTGCCAGCAGTGAACAGGCGGGGTCACCCCTCCACTTT.

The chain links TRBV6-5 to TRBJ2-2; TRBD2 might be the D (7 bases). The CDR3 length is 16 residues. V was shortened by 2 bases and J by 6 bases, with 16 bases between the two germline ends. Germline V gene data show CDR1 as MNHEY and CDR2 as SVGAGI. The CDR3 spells CASSYVGWGGPGELFF. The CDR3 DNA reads TGTGCCAGCAGTTACGTGGGCTGGGGGGGGCCCGGGGAGCTGTTTTTT.

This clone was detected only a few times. The CDR3, as DNA: TGTGCCAGCAGTTTACAGGGGGGGACAACTAATGAAAAACTGTTTTTT. It yields the protein CASSLQGGTTNEKLFF. V and J are TRBV7-9 and TRBJ1-4; the match to TRBD1 covers 8 bases. This CDR3 has 16 residues. The V gene's germline CDR1 is SEHNR and CDR2 FQNEAQ (reference sequence). Unmatched junction bases numbered 6, after V lost 6 bases and J lost 0 bases. The whole variable domain, filled in from reference TRBV7-9 and TRBJ1-4, reads DTGVSQNPRHKITKRGQNVTFRCDPISEHNRLYWYRQTLGQGPEFLTYFQNEAQLEKSRLLSDRFSAERPKGSFSTLEIQRTEQGDSAMYLCASSLQGGTTNEKLFFGSGTQLSVL.

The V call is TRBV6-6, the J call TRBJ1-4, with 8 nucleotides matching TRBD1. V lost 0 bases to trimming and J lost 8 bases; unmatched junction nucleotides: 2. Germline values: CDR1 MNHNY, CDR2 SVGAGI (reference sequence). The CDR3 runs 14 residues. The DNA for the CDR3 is TGTGCCAGCAGTTACTCGGGACAGGTGGAAAAACTGTTTTTT. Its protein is CASSYSGQVEKLFF.